This passage covers 27 T cell receptor beta chains from one sample sequenced in a study of blood T cell repertoires in COVID-19. Here immunoSEQ multiplex PCR was the method, and the copy in TCRdb shows in-frame clones only, minus some. The sample has about half a million clones, about 88% seen once; the top ten hold 7% to 10%. The specimen sequenced was PBMCs or T cells enriched from blood (not recorded which). The source is a woman aged 60-75 years who had recovered from COVID-19.

DNA of the CDR3: TGTGCCAGCAGCCCGGAGGGGTGGTATGGCTACACCTTC. Its protein is CASSPEGWYGYTF. The rearrangement joins TRBV7-9 to TRBJ1-2; TRBD1 is a possible D gene (5 bases). Per the germline V gene, CDR1 is SEHNR and CDR2 is FQNEAQ (reference sequence). The CDR3 runs to 13 residues. V was pared by 5 bases and J by 5 bases, with 12 bases between.

The chain has TRBV6-1 and TRBJ1-5, with 8 positions matching TRBD1. Trimming removed 3 bases from V and 6 bases from J; junction bases left unmatched: 7. This CDR3 contains 15 residues. Per the germline V gene, CDR1 is MNHNS and CDR2 is SASEGT. The CDR3 spells CASSEEPGGGQPQHF. The CDR3 region has the DNA TGTGCCAGCAGTGAGGAGCCAGGGGGCGGTCAGCCCCAGCATTTT.

The J gene is TRBJ2-2, the V gene TRBV6-5; D is perhaps TRBD1 (6 bases). Trimming left V 11 bases short and J 1 base short, with 14 bases between. CDR1 MNHEY and CDR2 SVGAGI come from the germline V gene. This CDR3 has 14 residues. As DNA, the CDR3 is TGTGCCTACAGGGCGAGTTTGAACACCGGGGAGCTGTTTTTT. Protein: CAYRASLNTGELFF.

In nucleotides, the CDR3 is TGTGCCAGCAGACGGACAGTTGGGTACAATGAGCAGTTCTTC. Translating gives CASRRTVGYNEQFF. V is TRBV5-6 and J is TRBJ2-1; D possibly corresponds to TRBD1 (6 bases). Trimming left V 5 bases short and J 4 bases short, with 13 bases between. Germline V lookup: CDR1 SGHDT, CDR2 YYEEEE. The CDR3 loop spans 14 amino acids.

The genes are TRBV29-1 and TRBJ2-2; TRBD1 might be the D (6 bases). Per the germline V gene, CDR1 is SQVTM and CDR2 is ANQGSEA. CDR3 length equals 13 residues. The V gene lost 7 bases and the J gene lost 4 bases, with 13 bases spanning the gap. This CDR3 reads CSAITRGTGELFF. The CDR3 DNA follows: TGCAGCGCCATTACCAGGGGCACCGGGGAGCTGTTTTTT.

The chain links TRBV4-1 to TRBJ2-1; 9 bases line up with TRBD1. The CDR3 has 19 amino acids. Germline values: CDR1 MGHRA, CDR2 YSYEKL. V gave up 10 bases and J gave up 6 bases; unmatched junction bases: 25. CDR3 sequence: CATTRWAYRGHTTGNEQFF. CDR3 in DNA: TGCGCCACCACCCGGTGGGCTTACAGGGGGCATACCACGGGCAATGAGCAGTTCTTC.

This clone appeared a few times. The genes are TRBV2 and TRBJ1-2, with TRBD1 matching over 7 bases. The trim removed 3 bases at V and 2 bases at J, leaving 9 bases unmatched. Germline CDR1 is SNHLY and CDR2 is FYNNEI. The length of the CDR3 is 16 residues. The CDR3 loop reads CASSEAPGGRNYGYTF. DNA of the CDR3: TGTGCCAGCAGTGAGGCCCCAGGGGGAAGGAACTATGGCTACACCTTC.

This sequence joins TRBV19 and TRBJ2-3; 12 bases align to TRBD2. This CDR3 spans 15 amino acids. Germline CDR1 is LNHDA and CDR2 is SQIVND (reference sequence). The J segment lost 6 bases and the V segment lost 5 bases, leaving 6 bases of the junction unmatched. This CDR3 reads CASSSTSGGWDTQYF. The CDR3 nucleotides read TGTGCCAGTAGTTCTACTAGCGGGGGGTGGGATACGCAGTATTTT.

The V gene is TRBV7-2, the J gene TRBJ2-7; TRBD1 matches at 11 bases. The germline CDR1 and CDR2 sequences are SGHTA and FQGNSA. V was clipped by 0 bases and J by 7 bases; unmatched bases: 5. The CDR3 contains 15 residues. The CDR3 DNA reads TGTGCCAGCAGCTTAGCAGGACAGGGGGCTAGGGAGCAGTACTTC. This encodes CASSLAGQGAREQYF.

The CDR3 bases are TGTGCCAGCTCTCCCGAGTTGTCTGGGGCCAACGTCCTGACTTTC. Its translation: CASSPELSGANVLTF. The rearrangement links TRBV18 to TRBJ2-6; no firm D call. The CDR3 spans 15 residues. V was cut by 6 bases and J by 1 base, with 10 bases left in between. Germline-derived CDR1 and CDR2 are KGHSH and LQKENI.

This rearrangement joins TRBV6-6 to TRBJ1-2; perhaps TRBD1 as D (6 bases). With 5 bases removed from V and 7 bases from J, the gap between germline ends came to 14 bases. The germline CDR1 and CDR2 sequences are MNHNY and SVGAGI (reference sequence). This CDR3 is built from 13 residues. For the CDR3, the DNA is TGTGCCAGCAGTCCACAGGGTCTGAGTGGCTACACCTTC. Protein: CASSPQGLSGYTF.

The gene calls are TRBV19 and TRBJ2-1, with TRBD2 matching 7 bases. The CDR3 sequence is 11 residues long. Germline V gene lookup returns CDR1 LNHDA and CDR2 SQIVND (reference sequence). J was trimmed by 9 bases and V by 7 bases; bases with no gene match: 3. The CDR3 DNA sequence: TGTGCCAGTAAGTGGGGGGGTGAGCAGTTCTTC. Amino acids: CASKWGGEQFF.

V and J are TRBV11-3 and TRBJ1-2; tentative D call: TRBD1 (6 bases). V was clipped by 4 bases and J by 5 bases, with 14 bases between them. Germline lookup yields CDR1 SGHNT and CDR2 YENEEA. The CDR3 length is 14 residues. CDR3 nucleotide sequence: TGTGCCAGCAGCTCCGGAGAGGGGGATTATGGCTACACCTTC. Amino acids: CASSSGEGDYGYTF.

The chain employs TRBV9 and TRBJ1-1, with D possibly matching TRBD1 (6 bases). The CDR3 length is 16 residues. Germline CDR1 SGDLS, CDR2 YYNGEE. Deletions cut 1 base from V and 3 bases from J, with 16 bases between. CDR3 amino acids: CASSVRAGEGDTEAFF. The CDR3 nucleotides read TGTGCCAGCAGCGTAAGGGCAGGGGAAGGTGACACTGAAGCTTTCTTT.

The gene calls are TRBV6-1 and TRBJ1-1, with D tentatively TRBD1 (6 bases). The CDR3 sequence is 15 residues long. Germline CDR1 reads MNHNS; CDR2 reads SASEGT. V was clipped by 2 bases and J by 0 bases, with 10 bases between them. The CDR3 reads CASSESGGMNTEAFF. CDR3 DNA: TGTGCCAGCAGTGAATCGGGGGGCATGAACACTGAAGCTTTCTTT.

The chain carries TRBV18 and TRBJ1-3; D might be TRBD1 (5 bases). The CDR3 is 16 residues long. V lost 3 bases, J lost 1 base, and 13 bases lay in between. Germline V gene sequence: CDR1 KGHSH, CDR2 LQKENI. The CDR3 here is CASSPDTFSSGNTIYF. In DNA, the CDR3 is TGTGCCAGCTCACCGGACACCTTTTCATCTGGAAACACCATATATTTT.

The V gene is TRBV4-2, the J gene TRBJ2-1, with D unresolved. Germline V CDR1 and CDR2: LGHNA, YNFKEQ. The V end lost 5 bases, the J end lost 8 bases, and 19 bases lay between the germline ends. This CDR3 is built from 15 residues. This CDR3 is CASSSPSAATYEQFF. The CDR3 bases are TGTGCCAGCAGCTCTCCTTCGGCGGCTACCTATGAGCAGTTCTTC.

V and J are TRBV5-5 and TRBJ1-5, with D possibly matching TRBD1 (6 bases). The V end was cut by 2 bases, the J end by 4 bases, with 10 bases between. The CDR3 spans 14 residues. Germline CDR1 and CDR2: SGHKS and YYEKEE (reference sequence). The CDR3 region is CASSLVGANQPQHF. The CDR3 nucleotides read TGTGCCAGCAGCTTAGTGGGGGCTAATCAGCCCCAGCATTTT.

V gene TRBV14 combines with J gene TRBJ2-1; D remains unclear. The germline CDR1 and CDR2 sequences are SGHDN and FVKESK. V lost 0 bases and J 9 bases, leaving 9 bases between the germline ends. The CDR3 runs 13 residues. This CDR3 reads CASSQDLAAEQFF. In DNA, the CDR3 is TGTGCCAGCAGCCAAGATCTGGCCGCTGAGCAGTTCTTC.

V usage is TRBV9 and J usage is TRBJ2-1; 9 bases map to TRBD1. The CDR3 has 15 amino acids. With V trimmed by 6 bases and J by 2 bases, 6 bases remained unmatched. The germline V gene encodes CDR1 SGDLS and CDR2 YYNGEE. The CDR3 loop is CASTLGQGAYNEQFF. The CDR3 region has the DNA TGTGCCAGCACCTTGGGACAGGGAGCCTACAATGAGCAGTTCTTC. Together with reference TRBV9 and TRBJ2-1, the CDR3 gives the full variable domain: DSGVTQTPKHLITATGQRVTLRCSPRSGDLSVYWYQQSLDQGLQFLIQYYNGEERAKGNILERFSAQQFPDLHSELNLSSLELGDSALYFCASTLGQGAYNEQFFGPGTRLTVL.

The chain links TRBV14 to TRBJ2-7; 8 nucleotides line up with TRBD1. The CDR3 length is 13 residues. The V segment lost 4 bases and the J segment 3 bases; nucleotides outside the gene matches: 2. Germline loops: CDR1 SGHDN, CDR2 FVKESK. CDR3: CASSPGTGYEQYV. The CDR3 nucleotides read TGTGCCAGCAGCCCAGGGACAGGCTACGAGCAGTACGTC.

The chain links TRBV10-2 to TRBJ2-3; 11 bases fit TRBD2. V lost 8 bases to trimming and J lost 8 bases; unmatched junction nucleotides: 9. This CDR3 region has 14 residues. The V gene's germline CDR1 is WSHSY and CDR2 SAAADI. In DNA form, the CDR3 reads TGCGCCAGCTTTAGCGGGGGGGCCGAAGGTACGCAGTATTTT. It is translated as CASFSGGAEGTQYF.

The rearrangement uses TRBV19 and TRBJ1-5; 7 bases match TRBD1. V lost 5 bases to trimming and J lost 4 bases; unmatched junction nucleotides: 5. Germline CDR1 is LNHDA and CDR2 is SQIVND (reference sequence). The CDR3 has 14 amino acids. CDR3 region: CASSRDRANQPQHF. CDR3 nucleotide sequence: TGTGCCAGTAGTCGCGACAGGGCAAATCAGCCCCAGCATTTT. The complete variable domain, with remaining parts taken from reference TRBV19 and TRBJ1-5, reads DGGITQSPKYLFRKEGQNVTLSCEQNLNHDAMYWYRQDPGQGLRLIYYSQIVNDFQKGDIAEGYSVSREKKESFPLTVTSAQKNPTAFYLCASSRDRANQPQHFGDGTRLSIL.

The rearrangement uses TRBV12-3 or TRBV12-4 and TRBJ2-5; D unclear. V lost 3 bases and J 2 bases, leaving 7 bases between the germline ends. This CDR3 is built from 13 residues. CDR3 loop: CASSFTVQETQYF. CDR3 in DNA: TGTGCCAGCAGTTTTACGGTACAAGAGACCCAGTACTTC.

The CDR3 spells CATRQGGTYEQYF. Written as DNA, the CDR3 is TGTGCCACTCGACAGGGTGGGACCTACGAGCAGTACTTC. This chain joins TRBV19 and TRBJ2-7; 7 bases align to TRBD1. The CDR3 runs 13 residues. CDR1 LNHDA and CDR2 SQIVND come from the germline V gene (reference sequence). Trimming cost V 10 bases and J 2 bases; bases outside gene matches: 8.

The V and J genes are TRBV11-3 and TRBJ2-1; TRBD1 might be the D (6 bases). V was cut by 5 bases and J by 0 bases, with 14 bases left in between. The CDR3 extends over 16 amino acids. Per the germline V gene, CDR1 is SGHNT and CDR2 is YENEEA. The CDR3 loop reads CASSRQAATSYNEQFF. As DNA, the CDR3 is TGTGCCAGCAGCCGACAGGCCGCGACCTCCTACAATGAGCAGTTCTTC.

In this sample, this clone turned up a few times. V is TRBV30 and J is TRBJ1-2, with D perhaps matching TRBD1 (6 bases). This CDR3 has 12 amino acids. V shed 3 bases and J shed 4 bases, with 9 bases lying between them. The germline CDR1 and CDR2 sequences are GTSNPN and SVGIG (reference sequence). In nucleotides, the CDR3 is TGTGCCTGGAGGCGGGGGGCCTATGGCTACACCTTC. Its translation: CAWRRGAYGYTF.